One and the same sample provided the 22 T cell receptor beta chains below, sequenced in a study of control samples from healthy donors and cancer patients (dated by TCRdb to the early 2020s). To prepare the library, the immunoSEQ multiplex PCR assay was applied. Sourced from immuneACCESS, this table was stored by TCRdb with only in-frame sequences that have V and J called. A share of the clones is absent; for the studies checked, an unresolved V gene accounts for under half, and the remainder has no known explanation. The sample yields around 28,000 clones; under 95% were counted once. In total, the top ten clones hold 13% of the sample. Sequencing was performed on PBMCs. Every receptor here comes from a man over 45 with lung cancer.

This chain joins TRBV5-1 and TRBJ1-6; possibly TRBD1 for D (5 bases). Germline CDR1 SGHRS, CDR2 YFSETQ. This CDR3 region has 19 residues. Trimming removed 5 bases at V and 9 bases at J, with 30 bases between. The chain's CDR3 is CASSLQTGALKSLGSPLHF. The CDR3 bases are TGCGCCAGCAGTCTACAAACAGGAGCCCTAAAATCCCTAGGTTCACCCCTCCACTTT.

This chain uses TRBV6-2 or TRBV6-3 with TRBJ2-5; perhaps TRBD1 as D (5 bases). In germline, CDR1 is MNHEY, CDR2 SVGEGT. V was pared by 2 bases and J by 1 base, with 11 bases between. The CDR3 has 15 amino acids. This chain's CDR3 is CASSYNLGAQETQYF. The CDR3 DNA reads TGTGCCAGCAGTTACAATCTAGGGGCCCAAGAGACCCAGTACTTC.

The chain combines TRBV29-1 with TRBJ1-3; D is unclear. The CDR3 runs to 18 residues. Trimming left V 0 bases short and J 0 bases short, with 18 bases between. The germline V gene has CDR1 SQVTM and CDR2 ANQGSEA. The DNA of the CDR3 is TGCAGCGTTGAAGATAGAGTCTTAAGGCGGACCTCTGGAAACACCATATATTTT. The encoded protein is CSVEDRVLRRTSGNTIYF.

The chain combines TRBV7-9 with TRBJ2-7; D gene unclear. Germline CDR1 is SEHNR and CDR2 is FQNEAQ (reference sequence). Trimming left V 4 bases short and J 2 bases short, with 3 bases between. This CDR3 spans 11 amino acids. The CDR3 reads CASSSTYEQYF. CDR3 bases: TGTGCCAGCAGCTCCACCTACGAGCAGTACTTC.

The chain joins TRBV10-3 to TRBJ1-5; the D is unclear. The V end was cut by 5 bases, the J end by 2 bases, with 7 bases between. The V gene's germline CDR1 is ENHRY and CDR2 SYGVKD. The CDR3 is made up of 13 amino acids. The CDR3 nucleotides read TGTGCCATCAGTCAGGCAGGCAATCAGCCCCAGCATTTT. Residues: CAISQAGNQPQHF.

The gene calls are TRBV10-3 and TRBJ1-6; perhaps TRBD1 as D (5 bases). V was shortened by 0 bases and J by 0 bases, with 12 bases between the two germline ends. The CDR3 consists of 18 residues. The germline V gene encodes CDR1 ENHRY and CDR2 SYGVKD. This chain's CDR3 is CAISESNRQSSYNSPLHF. CDR3 sequence (DNA): TGTGCCATCAGTGAGTCTAACAGACAGAGCTCCTATAATTCACCCCTCCACTTT.

The chain uses TRBV6-2 or TRBV6-3 and TRBJ2-2; tentative D call: TRBD1 (6 bases). CDR3 length equals 18 residues. Trimming cost V 3 bases and J 4 bases, with 21 bases left between them. The germline V gene encodes CDR1 MNHEY and CDR2 SVGEGT. The CDR3 coding sequence is TGTGCCAGCAGTTATTACCAATCAGGGGATGCGGGCACCGGGGAGCTGTTTTTT. Protein: CASSYYQSGDAGTGELFF.

The chain has TRBV5-1 and TRBJ1-6, with 9 nucleotides matching TRBD1. Unmatched junction bases numbered 14, after V lost 0 bases and J lost 10 bases. The CDR3 is 18 amino acids. The germline gives CDR1 SGHRS, CDR2 YFSETQ. CDR3 nucleotide sequence: TGCGCCAGCAGCTTGGCGCCGGGACAGGGTTTGTTAGTCTCACCCCTCCACTTT. It yields the protein CASSLAPGQGLLVSPLHF.

The chain carries TRBV15 and TRBJ1-1; D unclear. The V end was cut by 4 bases, the J end by 4 bases, with 10 bases between. Germline V gene data show CDR1 as LNHNV and CDR2 as YYDKDF (reference sequence). The CDR3 covers 13 residues. The CDR3 DNA is TGTGCCACCAGCATTGACACGGGCACTGAAGCTTTCTTT. As protein: CATSIDTGTEAFF.

This chain joins TRBV3-1 (or the pseudogene TRBV3-2) and TRBJ2-3; D remains unclear. Trimming pared 1 base from V and 1 base from J, leaving 9 bases between. Germline V gene data show CDR1 as LGHDT and CDR2 as YNNKEL (reference sequence). The CDR3 length is 15 residues. The CDR3 nucleotides are TGTGCCAGCAGCCAAGTCCCTTTCGGCACAGATACGCAGTATTTT. Translation gives CASSQVPFGTDTQYF.

This clone was seen only once. The chain joins TRBV19 to TRBJ1-6; D gene ambiguous. From germline, CDR1 is LNHDA and CDR2 SQIVND (reference sequence). The CDR3 has 16 residues. Trimming took 6 bases from V and 0 from J, leaving 12 bases between them. The CDR3: CASSQISSSYNSPLHF. CDR3 bases: TGTGCCAGTAGCCAAATAAGCAGCTCCTATAATTCACCCCTCCACTTT. Variable domain in full (rest from reference TRBV19 and TRBJ1-6): DGGITQSPKYLFRKEGQNVTLSCEQNLNHDAMYWYRQDPGQGLRLIYYSQIVNDFQKGDIAEGYSVSREKKESFPLTVTSAQKNPTAFYLCASSQISSSYNSPLHFGNGTRLTVT.

This clone was counted a single time. This sequence joins TRBV29-1 and TRBJ1-1, with 7 positions matching TRBD1. The CDR3 sequence is 13 residues long. The V segment lost 5 bases and the J segment 3 bases; nucleotides outside the gene matches: 6. Germline values: CDR1 SQVTM, CDR2 ANQGSEA. CDR3 in DNA: TGCAGCGTTCGACCTACAGGGGACACTGAAGCTTTCTTT. As protein: CSVRPTGDTEAFF.

This chain joins TRBV10-3 and TRBJ2-3; TRBD2 is a possible D gene (5 bases). This CDR3 has 11 amino acids. Trimming shortened V by 11 bases and J by 1 base, and 7 bases separated the two germline ends. Germline loops: CDR1 ENHRY, CDR2 SYGVKD. CDR3 loop: CAVRGTDTQYF. As DNA, the CDR3 is TGTGCCGTGAGGGGCACAGATACGCAGTATTTT.

This chain joins TRBV2 and TRBJ2-5; D remains ambiguous. This CDR3 is 13 amino acids long. V was pared by 6 bases and J by 1 base, with 9 bases between. The germline V gene encodes CDR1 SNHLY and CDR2 FYNNEI. DNA for the CDR3: TGTGCCAGCAGCGGTATTCCCCAAGAGACCCAGTACTTC. Translation: CASSGIPQETQYF.

This clone showed up just once. The chain combines TRBV5-1 with TRBJ2-6, with D perhaps matching TRBD1 or TRBD2 (5 bases each). V lost 4 bases and J 0 bases, leaving 8 bases between the germline ends. This CDR3 has 15 amino acids. CDR1 and CDR2 from the germline V gene are SGHRS and YFSETQ. The CDR3 loop reads CASSRGDSGANVLTF. CDR3 DNA sequence: TGCGCCAGCAGCAGAGGGGACTCTGGGGCCAACGTCCTGACTTTC.

The V and J genes are TRBV12-3 or TRBV12-4 and TRBJ2-5; D unclear. The CDR3 consists of 13 residues. V lost 4 bases to trimming and J lost 5 bases, with 11 bases between them. Here the CDR3 DNA reads TGTGCCAGCAGTTATTTACAAGGGGAGACCCAGTACTTC. This translates into CASSYLQGETQYF.

In its sample, this clone was seen once. The J gene is TRBJ2-7, the V gene TRBV7-2; 8 nucleotides match TRBD1. Germline CDR1 SGHTA, CDR2 FQGNSA. Trimming at V came to 1 base and at J to 6 bases, leaving 8 bases not matched to a gene. This CDR3 spans 15 amino acids. The chain's CDR3 is CASSLVQGALGEQYF. Written as DNA, the CDR3 is TGTGCCAGCAGCTTAGTTCAGGGGGCGCTTGGCGAGCAGTACTTC.

The chain has TRBV7-2 and TRBJ1-6; D uncertain. The CDR3 spans 17 residues. Looked up from germline, CDR1 is SGHTA and CDR2 is FQGNSA. Trimming removed 1 base at V and 0 bases at J, with 10 bases between. The CDR3 protein is CASSLVFSGSYNSPLHF. CDR3 coding DNA: TGTGCCAGCAGCTTAGTTTTTTCGGGCTCCTATAATTCACCCCTCCACTTT.

The chain links TRBV28 to TRBJ2-3, with D possibly TRBD2 on 5 matching bases. The CDR3 has 15 amino acids. V was trimmed by 5 bases and J by 2 bases, leaving 14 bases between them. The germline V gene has CDR1 MDHEN and CDR2 SYDVKM. The CDR3 bases are TGTGCCAGCAGTCCTAGCCCAGACTTCACAGATACGCAGTATTTT. Amino acid sequence: CASSPSPDFTDTQYF.

This clone was seen once. This chain uses TRBV19 with TRBJ1-1, with D maybe TRBD1 (5 bases). The V gene's germline CDR1 is LNHDA and CDR2 SQIVND (reference sequence). Trimming took 4 bases from V and 8 from J, leaving 14 bases between them. The CDR3 extends over 13 amino acids. The CDR3 region has the DNA TGTGCCAGTAGTAAATACGGGGACGGAGAAGCTTTCTTT. Translation gives CASSKYGDGEAFF.

In DNA, the CDR3 is TGTGCCAGCAGGTCCGACAGGGGATCGTCACCCCTCCACTTT. The encoded protein is CASRSDRGSSPLHF. The chain is built from TRBV6-5 and TRBJ1-6; 8 nucleotides line up with TRBD1. This CDR3 has 14 amino acids. The germline V gene has CDR1 MNHEY and CDR2 SVGAGI. V trimming: 6 bases; J trimming: 10 bases; junction bases outside the gene matches: 8.

This chain connects TRBV11-3 to TRBJ2-2; weak D call: TRBD2 (6 bases). Germline lookup yields CDR1 SGHNT and CDR2 YENEEA. The V gene lost 5 bases and the J gene lost 4 bases, with 14 bases spanning the gap. This CDR3 is built from 15 residues. The CDR3 sequence is CASSGREERTGELFF. DNA for the CDR3: TGTGCCAGCAGCGGCAGGGAGGAGCGCACCGGGGAGCTGTTTTTT.